This T cell receptor (beta chain) was identified in a study of blood T cell repertoires in COVID-19. About the study: The analysed material was cDNA or gDNA that came from T cells, B-cell-depleted T cells, or PBMCs.

TCRdb's table, derived via immunoSEQ multiplex PCR, lists solely in-frame clones and lacks some. The data contain 300,000 to 400,000 clones, approximately 90% of them seen just once; the ten biggest clones take up approximately 0.96%. Participant reports of clinical history set cohort assignment. Germline V gene sequence: CDR1 SGHAT, CDR2 FQNNGV. The CDR3 extends over 16 amino acids. V was clipped by 6 bases and J by 1 base; unmatched bases: 11. Sequencing was done on a sample of PBMCs or T cells enriched from blood (not recorded which). The chain employs TRBV11-2 and TRBJ1-2; TRBD1 aligns across 7 bases. The clonotype originates from a woman between 25 and 40 years old with acute COVID-19. The CDR3 DNA follows: TGTGCCAGCAGTCAACACAGGGGAGAGAATAACTATGGCTACACCTTC. Its protein product is CASSQHRGENNYGYTF.